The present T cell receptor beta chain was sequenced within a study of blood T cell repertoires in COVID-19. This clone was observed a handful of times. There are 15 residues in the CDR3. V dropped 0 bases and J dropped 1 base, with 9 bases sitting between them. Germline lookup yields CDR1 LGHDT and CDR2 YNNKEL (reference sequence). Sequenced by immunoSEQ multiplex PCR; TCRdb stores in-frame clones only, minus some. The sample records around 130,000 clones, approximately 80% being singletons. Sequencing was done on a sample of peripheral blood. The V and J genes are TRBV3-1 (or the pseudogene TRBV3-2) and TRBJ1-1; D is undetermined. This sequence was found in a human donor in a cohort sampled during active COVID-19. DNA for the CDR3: TGTGCCAGCAGCCAAGATAGTACCCCGAACACTGAAGCTTTCTTT. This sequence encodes CASSQDSTPNTEAFF.